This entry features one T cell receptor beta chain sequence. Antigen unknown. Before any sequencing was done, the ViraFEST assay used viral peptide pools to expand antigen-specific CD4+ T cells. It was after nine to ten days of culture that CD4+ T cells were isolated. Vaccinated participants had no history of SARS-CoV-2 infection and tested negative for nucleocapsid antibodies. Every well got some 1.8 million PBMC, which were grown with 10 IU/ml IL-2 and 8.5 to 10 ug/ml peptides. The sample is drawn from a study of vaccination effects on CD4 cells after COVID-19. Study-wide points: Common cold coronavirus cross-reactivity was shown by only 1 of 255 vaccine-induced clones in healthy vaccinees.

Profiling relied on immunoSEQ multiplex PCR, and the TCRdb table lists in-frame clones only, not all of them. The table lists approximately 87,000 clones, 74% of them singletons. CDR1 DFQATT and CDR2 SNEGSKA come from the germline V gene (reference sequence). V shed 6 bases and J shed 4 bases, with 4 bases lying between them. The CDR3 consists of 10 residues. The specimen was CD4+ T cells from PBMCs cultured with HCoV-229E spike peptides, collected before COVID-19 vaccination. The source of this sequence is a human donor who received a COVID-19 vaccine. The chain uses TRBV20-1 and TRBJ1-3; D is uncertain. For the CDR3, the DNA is TGCAGTGCCCAAGGAAACACCATATATTTT. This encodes CSAQGNTIYF.